A single sample gave rise to the 11 T cell receptor beta chains below, sequenced in a study of human T cells and chemical hapten exposure. Indicated time point: patch test 3, about 24 weeks after DPC sensitization. Treatment specified: therapeutic diphenylcyclopropenone sensitization with weekly scalp DPC. TCRdb ran MiXCR on the RACE reads and lists one entry per CDR3 protein. In the table there are roughly 100,000 distinct CDR3 sequences, less than 40% of which are singletons. Material: whole blood, obtained in connection with sensitization to the hapten diphenylcyclopropenone (DPC). These receptors came from a man aged 35 to 55 with alopecia areata. Some clones in this sample may be carry-over from other donors' samples.

This clonotype was seen just once. J is TRBJ2-1 and V is TRBV12-3 or TRBV12-4; 9 positions agree with TRBD2. J gave up 3 bases and V 6 bases, and 3 bases lay outside the gene matches. CDR3 length: 14 amino acids. The CDR3 sequence: CASSEREDYNEQFF. The CDR3, as DNA: TGTGCCAGCAGCGAGCGGGAGGACTACAATGAGCAGTTCTTC.

The chain carries TRBV11-2 and TRBJ1-1; no reliable D call. With 0 bases removed from V and 6 bases from J, the gap between germline ends came to 14 bases. Germline-derived CDR1 and CDR2 are SGHAT and FQNNGV. The CDR3 loop spans 15 amino acids. CDR3: CASSLDYGSGAEAFF. For the CDR3, the DNA is TGTGCCAGCAGCTTAGATTATGGGTCAGGCGCTGAAGCTTTCTTT.

This rearrangement joins TRBV2 to TRBJ2-7, with D perhaps matching TRBD2 (5 bases). Germline V gene lookup returns CDR1 SNHLY and CDR2 FYNNEI. The CDR3 totals 12 residues. With 7 bases removed from V and 2 bases from J, the gap between germline ends came to 9 bases. CDR3 in DNA: TGTGCCAGCAAAGAGGGTACCTACGAGCAGTACGTC. This translates into CASKEGTYEQYV.

A few counts support this clonotype. V usage is TRBV4-3 and J usage is TRBJ1-6; 8 bases agree with TRBD1. The germline V gene has CDR1 LGHNA and CDR2 YSLEER. The CDR3 has 17 residues. The ends lost 0 bases at V and 7 bases at J; junction bases unmatched: 8. CDR3 protein: CASSQESGQGRNSPLHF. As DNA, the CDR3 is TGCGCCAGCAGCCAAGAATCTGGACAGGGAAGAAATTCACCCCTCCACTTT.

This clonotype was seen only a few times. The chain recombines TRBV12-3 or TRBV12-4 with TRBJ1-1; D is unclear. The CDR3 runs 12 residues. The germline V and J ends were trimmed by 8 bases and 7 bases, with 14 bases remaining between them. CDR3 coding DNA: TGTGCCAGCCATCGCTCGGGGTTTGAAGCTTTCTTT. Protein product: CASHRSGFEAFF.

The chain employs TRBV5-5 and TRBJ2-7; 8 positions agree with TRBD2. The CDR3 loop spans 17 amino acids. Germline V gene sequence: CDR1 SGHKS, CDR2 YYEKEE (reference sequence). Losses at the gene ends were 1 base for V and 1 base for J; bases not matched to a gene: 10. CDR3 DNA sequence: TGTGCCAGCAGCTTGTCAGTTAGCGGGGCAAATTCCTACGAGCAGTACGTC. This codes for CASSLSVSGANSYEQYV.

This clonotype was counted only a few times. The CDR3 DNA reads TGTGCCAGCAGCCTCCTGAGGACTGAAGCTTTCTTT. This gives the protein CASSLLRTEAFF. The chain carries TRBV11-1 and TRBJ1-1; D is unresolved. This CDR3 spans 12 amino acids. CDR1 and CDR2 (germline): SGHAT, FQDESV (reference sequence). Trimming took 5 bases from V and 5 from J, leaving 9 bases between them.

This clonotype was picked up a small number of times. The chain recombines TRBV3-1 with TRBJ2-4; D remains ambiguous. Germline loops: CDR1 LGHDT, CDR2 YNNKEL (reference sequence). V lost 5 bases and J 5 bases, leaving 4 bases between the germline ends. CDR3 length: 11 amino acids. The CDR3 DNA is TGTGCCAGCAGCGTGGAAAACATTCAGTACTTC. The encoded protein is CASSVENIQYF.

This sequence joins TRBV6-5 and TRBJ1-1, with 9 bases fitting TRBD1. This CDR3 region has 14 residues. CDR1 and CDR2 (germline): MNHEY, SVGAGI. V lost 1 base and J lost 3; bases outside the gene matches: 0. The CDR3 nucleotides are TGTGCCAGCAGTTACTGGGACAGGGACACTGAAGCTTTCTTT. It translates to CASSYWDRDTEAFF.

The genes are TRBV12-3 or TRBV12-4 and TRBJ2-1; TRBD1 is a possible D gene (6 bases). The CDR3 loop spans 15 amino acids. Trimming took off 3 bases at V and 2 bases at J, with 11 bases between the two ends. In nucleotides, the CDR3 is TGTGCCAGCAGTTTTGAACAGGGCGCCTACAATGAGCAGTTCTTC. Translating it yields CASSFEQGAYNEQFF.

In this sample, this clonotype turned up a few times. The rearrangement uses TRBV29-1 and TRBJ1-5; 8 bases are a match to TRBD1. The germline CDR1 and CDR2 sequences are SQVTM and ANQGSEA. This CDR3 spans 13 amino acids. With 4 bases clipped from V and 3 bases from J, the junction kept 2 bases outside the gene matches. The CDR3 sequence: CSVAGQDNQPQHF. The CDR3 DNA is TGCAGCGTTGCGGGACAGGACAATCAGCCCCAGCATTTT.